The source of this TCR beta chain is a study of neurological immune-mediated disorders (dated by TCRdb to the late 2010s). General notes on the study: Using UMI-based sequencing, the study compared peripheral blood TCR-beta repertoires from patients with HTLV-I-associated myelopathy (HAM/TSP), patients with multiple sclerosis, and healthy controls. Alongside PBMC samples, the set of 80 to 130 TCR-beta libraries contained longitudinal samples, technical triplicates, and paired CD4+ and CD8+ T-cell subsets that had been sorted. The cohort included some 66 subjects: about 15 with HAM/TSP, roughly 35 with multiple sclerosis, and roughly 20 healthy controls.

This clonotype appeared many times. It has no known antigen specificity. Within one base of it there is no much larger clone, and no base qualities were kept. The full study reports these points: TCR clonal expansion was highest in HAM/TSP patients and lowest in MS patients, with MS patients falling below even healthy controls. Expanded clones from different subjects shared no identical CDR3 amino acid sequences, which suggests that TCR-beta repertoires were private in all groups.

Blood bank volunteers in Maryland, USA served as the healthy controls. For sorted-subset TCR libraries, about 920,000 sorted CD4+ or CD8+ T cells were used. PBMCs were separated from peripheral blood using Ficoll-Hypaque density gradient centrifugation and then cryopreserved in liquid nitrogen. The study also sequenced paired sorted CD4+ and CD8+ subsets from healthy controls, HAM/TSP patients and MS patients. The CDR3 holds 16 amino acids from the cysteine to the phenylalanine. Just CDR3 DNA is preserved here, 48 bases in frame from base 1. V is cut back by 3 bases and J by 1 base, with 1 base in the junction unmatched. CDR1 is given as LGHDT and CDR2 as YNNKEL, both from the germline V gene (reference sequence). cDNA synthesis used template-switch 5'RACE with a primer carrying a 10-nucleotide random unique molecular identifier tagging each TCR transcript. Every sequencing run covered 15-18 subjects and yielded more than 160 million TCR-beta sequences. The RNeasy kit was used for extraction of total RNA. The KAPA Real-time Library Amplification kit was used to amplify TCR-beta VDJ regions with primers targeting the TCR constant region and the 5'RACE anchor. A first PCR added sample indexes and Illumina adaptors, after which a second PCR increased the library yield. After purification with Ampure beads, the TCR product of roughly 650 bp was size-selected on a 2% E-gel SizeSelection system. Before pooling, library quality was checked on a Bioanalyzer, concentration was measured with Qubit, and libraries were quantified with the Kapa Library Quantification kit. An Illumina HiSeq 2500 sequenced the libraries paired-end 2 x 150 bp. To increase sequence diversity, roughly 24-32% phiX was spiked into each library pool. The paper's data handling went like this. The quality-filtered reads were processed with the UMI-based MiGEC pipeline, whose error correction step removed more than 75% of the raw TCR sequences. VDJ genes were aligned to IMGT germline references, and clonotypes were defined by unique CDR3 amino acid sequence plus V-J genes. Clonal expansion, Shannon diversity, and CDR3 relatedness (CalcPairwiseDistances, ClusterSamples) were evaluated with VDJtools, and phylogenetic trees were built with CLCbio workbench. A clone was classed as expanded if it had 8 or more unique UMIs, a cutoff based on coefficient-of-variation modelling across technical triplicates. TCRdb trimmed public reads at Q25 via fastp, called clones via MiXCR and kept in-frame beta chains. Rows are combined by CDR3 protein, so each entry shows the most common genes and DNA. TCRdb's processing, not the study's, gives the V and J calls here. Within this sample are more than 15,000 distinct CDR3 sequences, with about 3.6% of them counted one time only. The ten largest make up roughly 21% of the sample.

The chain joins TRBV3-1 to TRBJ2-2; TRBD2 agrees with 11 junctional bases. The receptor was isolated from a woman in her 40s in good health. Sample: CD8+ T cells from blood. The DNA is as follows: TGTGCCAGCAGCCATCTAGCGGGAGGGAACACCGGGGAGCTGTTTTTT. Its protein is CASSHLAGGNTGELFF. The CDR3 plus the reference TRBV3-1 and TRBJ2-2 genes for the other parts give the full variable domain: DTAVSQTPKYLVTQMGNDKSIKCEQNLGHDTMYWYKQDSKKFLKIMFSYNNKELIINETVPNRFSPKSPDKAHLNLHINSLELGDSAVYFCASSHLAGGNTGELFFGEGSRLTVL.